This is a list of T cell receptor beta chains from one sample in a study of T cell responses to AZD1222 COVID-19 vaccine. Profiled with immunoSEQ multiplex PCR; TCRdb holds only in-frame clones, not every one. The table includes 85,000 to 120,000 clones, around 91% detected once. The specimen comprised peripheral blood, sampled 28 days after the second AZD1222 dose. These receptors originate from an adult who received the AZD1222 COVID-19 vaccine. The CDR3 runs from the conserved cysteine through the conserved F or W. The D gene is left open where the match is weak. Size values are once, few and many counts, or a class for expanded clones, and some rows have none.

d_gene,v_gene,abundance,j_gene,CDR3aa,CDR3nt
.,TRBV4-3,.,TRBJ2-1,CASSHSWENNEQFF,TGCGCCAGCAGCCATTCTTGGGAGAACAATGAGCAGTTCTTC
.,TRBV12-3/TRBV12-4,.,TRBJ2-7,CASSLALGYEQYF,TGTGCCAGCAGTTTAGCGTTGGGCTACGAGCAGTACTTC
.,TRBV20-1,.,TRBJ1-2,CSVGVDYGYTF,TGCAGTGTGGGGGTTGACTATGGCTACACCTTC
.,TRBV7-2,.,TRBJ1-5,CASSLTIAGNQPQHF,TGTGCCAGCAGCTTAACCATCGCGGGGAATCAGCCCCAGCATTTT
.,TRBV12-3/TRBV12-4,.,TRBJ1-3,CARRLDSGNTIYF,TGTGCCCGCAGGCTGGACTCTGGAAACACCATATATTTT
TRBD1,TRBV5-1,.,TRBJ1-4,CASSSGQANEKLFF,TGCGCCAGCAGTTCAGGACAGGCTAATGAAAAACTGTTTTTT
TRBD2,TRBV15,.,TRBJ2-1,CATSRDTGGNNEQFF,TGTGCCACCAGCAGAGATACGGGGGGAAACAATGAGCAGTTCTTC
.,TRBV16,.,TRBJ2-3,CASSPLGDYYTQYF,TGTGCCAGCAGCCCCTTGGGGGATTATTATACGCAGTATTTT
.,TRBV27,.,TRBJ1-2,CASSLWATNYGYTF,TGTGCCAGCAGTTTATGGGCTACTAACTATGGCTACACCTTC
.,TRBV5-4,.,TRBJ1-3,CASKLGGTNSGNTIYF,TGTGCCAGTAAATTAGGGGGTACTAACTCTGGAAACACCATATATTTT
.,TRBV29-1,.,TRBJ1-4,CSVEEWGEKLFF,TGCAGCGTTGAAGAATGGGGTGAAAAACTGTTTTTT
.,TRBV27,.,TRBJ1-1,CASSWGTQTNTEAFF,TGTGCCAGCAGTTGGGGGACACAGACAAACACTGAAGCTTTCTTT
.,TRBV4-3,.,TRBJ1-2,CASSQDKGNYGYTF,TGCGCCAGCAGCCAAGATAAGGGGAACTATGGCTACACCTTC
TRBD1,TRBV5-1,.,TRBJ1-2,CASSFGQGYGYTF,TGCGCCAGCAGCTTCGGACAGGGTTATGGCTACACCTTC
.,TRBV21-1,.,TRBJ2-5,CASSKTGRYHLGGETQYF,TGTGCCAGCAGCAAAACGGGCCGTTATCACTTGGGGGGAGAGACCCAGTACTTC
.,TRBV7-2,.,TRBJ1-1,CASSLGVLQVKTEAFF,TGTGCCAGCAGCTTAGGGGTCCTACAGGTGAAGACTGAAGCTTTCTTT
.,TRBV12-3/TRBV12-4,.,TRBJ1-6,CASSLIPSPLHF,TGTGCCAGCAGTTTAATACCCTCGCCCCTCCACTTT
TRBD1,TRBV7-2,.,TRBJ1-2,CASSLAAGGPYGYTF,TGTGCCAGCAGCTTAGCCGCAGGGGGGCCTTATGGCTACACCTTC
.,TRBV7-9,.,TRBJ1-2,CASNVLPSYGYTF,TGTGCCAGCAACGTTCTCCCGAGCTATGGCTACACCTTC
TRBD1,TRBV5-1,once,TRBJ1-4,CASSTGQLNEKLFF,TGCGCCAGCAGCACGGGACAGCTTAATGAAAAACTGTTTTTT
.,TRBV6-1,.,TRBJ1-4,CASSEQQGGEKLFF,TGTGCCAGCAGTGAACAGCAGGGCGGGGAAAAACTGTTTTTT
.,TRBV4-3,.,TRBJ2-1,CASSQVVYNEQFF,TGCGCCAGCAGCCAAGTGGTCTACAATGAGCAGTTCTTC
TRBD2,TRBV11-3,once,TRBJ2-1,CASRGLAGEQFF,TGTGCCAGCAGGGGACTAGCAGGGGAGCAGTTCTTC
.,TRBV28,.,TRBJ1-2,CASSLGSYGYTF,TGTGCCAGCAGTTTGGGAAGCTATGGCTACACCTTC
.,TRBV7-2,.,TRBJ2-7,CASSLQHGQGKDEQYF,TGTGCCAGCAGCTTACAACACGGACAAGGGAAAGACGAGCAGTACTTC
TRBD1,TRBV19,.,TRBJ1-5,CASPGTGVHQPQHF,TGTGCCAGCCCCGGGACAGGGGTCCATCAGCCCCAGCATTTT
.,TRBV3-1/TRBV3-2,.,TRBJ2-2,CASSLFLGDTGELFF,TGTGCCAGCAGCCTCTTCCTCGGGGACACCGGGGAGCTGTTTTTT
.,TRBV27,.,TRBJ1-6,CASSGRRESYNSPLHF,TGTGCCAGCAGTGGACGCCGGGAGTCCTATAATTCACCCCTCCACTTT